This T cell receptor (beta chain) stems from a study of CD8+CD57+ T cells in acquired aplastic anemia. At the level of the study: Quantities of DNA derived from sorted CD4+ and CD8+ cells averaged around 3 ug.

Sequencing was done on patients that had shown CD8+CD57+ cell expansion by flow cytometry. The patients all had a severe acquired aplastic anemia diagnosis. Using genomic DNA as the template, TCR beta VDJ and CDR3 profiling was carried out. TCRdb itself ran the reads through MiXCR, one entry per CDR3 protein. The sample lists around 120,000 distinct CDR3 sequences; almost 40% were seen once. This clonotype was observed at least ten times. The sequenced material came from sorted CD4+, CD8+, or CD8+CD57+ T cells (not recorded which) from PBMCs. The TCR comes from a human donor with aplastic anemia.

Here the CDR3 DNA reads TGTGCCAGCAGTGTCCCCCGGGGGGGGCTAATAGCCCAGCATTTT. Translation: CASSVPRGGLIAQHF. The chain is built from TRBV2 and TRBJ1-5; D perhaps matches TRBD1 (6 bases). V was cut by 4 bases and J by 11 bases, with 21 bases left in between. The germline V gene encodes CDR1 SNHLY and CDR2 FYNNEI. CDR3 size: 15 residues.